Sequencing of this TCR beta chain was carried out in a study of T cell responses to AZD1222 COVID-19 vaccine. Trimming at V came to 6 bases and at J to 0 bases, leaving 1 base not matched to a gene. Germline-derived CDR1 and CDR2 are ENHRY and SYGVKD. This CDR3 has 13 amino acids. Study-wide results and caveats: Spike was spanned by vaccine-associated CD4 TCRs, with dominance at 160-218 and 743-854. Females made up more of the donors, who were largely white British, and clonal diversity may have come out too low. Two AZD1222 doses significantly raised spike-specific TCR breadth and depth over controls. Reportedly, nearly half the spike-specific TCRs target unmutated variant regions.

Profiled with immunoSEQ multiplex PCR; TCRdb holds only in-frame clones, not every one. The data show around 120,000 clones, more than 85% seen once. As concerns this clone: Antigen specificity is unknown.

The rearrangement joins TRBV10-3 to TRBJ2-5, with 7 bases matching TRBD1. The material was peripheral blood, obtained 28 days after the second AZD1222 dose. This sequence was found in an adult who received the AZD1222 COVID-19 vaccine. CDR3 amino acids: CAIRGTDQETQYF. CDR3 DNA: TGTGCCATCAGGGGGACAGACCAAGAGACCCAGTACTTC.